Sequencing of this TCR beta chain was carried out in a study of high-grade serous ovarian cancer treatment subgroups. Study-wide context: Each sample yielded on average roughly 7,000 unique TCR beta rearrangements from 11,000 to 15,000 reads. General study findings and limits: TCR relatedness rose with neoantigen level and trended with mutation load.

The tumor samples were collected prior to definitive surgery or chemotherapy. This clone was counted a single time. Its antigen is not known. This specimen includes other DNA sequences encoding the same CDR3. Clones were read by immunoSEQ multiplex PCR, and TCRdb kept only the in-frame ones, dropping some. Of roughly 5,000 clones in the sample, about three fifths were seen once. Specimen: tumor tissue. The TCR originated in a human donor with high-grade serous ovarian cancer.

The CDR3 DNA sequence: TGCAGTGCTAGAGATTATGGCTACACCTTC. It encodes CSARDYGYTF. The rearrangement joins TRBV20-1 to TRBJ1-2; D not certain. Trimming removed 0 bases at V and 5 bases at J, with 1 base between. The germline V gene has CDR1 DFQATT and CDR2 SNEGSKA (reference sequence). The CDR3 extends over 10 amino acids.